Sequencing of this TCR beta chain was carried out in a study of T cell changes during pregnancy in multiple sclerosis. J lost 4 bases, V lost 9 bases, and 9 bases had no gene match. Per the germline V gene, CDR1 is MDHEN and CDR2 is SYDVKM. The CDR3 is made up of 14 amino acids. Here immunoSEQ multiplex PCR was the method, and the copy in TCRdb shows in-frame clones only, minus some. This table has 57,000 or so clones, approximately 91% appearing once. This chain joins TRBV28 and TRBJ1-3; TRBD1 matches at 7 bases. The source of this sequence is a female donor with multiple sclerosis, enrolled in a pregnancy study. Source: peripheral blood, taken in the second trimester of pregnancy. In nucleotides, the CDR3 is TGTGCCAGTCGACGGGAGGGGGCGGGAAACACCATATATTTT. Translating it yields CASRREGAGNTIYF.